The clone carrying this TCR beta chain appeared once. The CDR3 sequence is 14 residues long. Looked up from germline, CDR1 is SGHTA and CDR2 is FQGTGA. The J segment lost 5 bases and the V segment lost 5 bases, leaving 7 bases of the junction unmatched. Amplification used 60 Vbeta primers and 13 Jbeta primers. TCRdb's table, derived via immunoSEQ multiplex PCR, lists solely in-frame clones and lacks some. The sample has 100,000 to 150,000 clones; around three quarters are singletons. This record comes from a study of cytomegalovirus exposure and HLA in healthy donors. Sequencing used PBMCs. The sequence came from a female donor in good health and CMV-seronegative. The rearrangement joins TRBV7-3 to TRBJ2-5, with TRBD1 identical over 8 bases. CDR3 coding DNA: TGTGCCAGCAGCCCGACAGGGGTCAGGGAGACCCAGTACTTC. Translation: CASSPTGVRETQYF.